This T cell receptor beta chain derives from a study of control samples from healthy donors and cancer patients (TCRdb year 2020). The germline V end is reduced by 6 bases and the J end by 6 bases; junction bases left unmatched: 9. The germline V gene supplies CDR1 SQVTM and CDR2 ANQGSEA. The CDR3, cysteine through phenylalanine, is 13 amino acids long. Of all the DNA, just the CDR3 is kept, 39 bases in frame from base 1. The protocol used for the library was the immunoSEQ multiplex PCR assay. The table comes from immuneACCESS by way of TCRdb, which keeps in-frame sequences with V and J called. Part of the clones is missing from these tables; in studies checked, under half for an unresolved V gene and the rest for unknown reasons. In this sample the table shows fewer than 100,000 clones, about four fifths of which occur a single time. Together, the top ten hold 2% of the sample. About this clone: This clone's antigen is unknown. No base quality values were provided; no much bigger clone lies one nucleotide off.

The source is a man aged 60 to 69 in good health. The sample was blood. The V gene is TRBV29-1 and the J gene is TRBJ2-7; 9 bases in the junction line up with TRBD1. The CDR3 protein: CSVASTGGTEQYF. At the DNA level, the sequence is TGCAGCGTGGCCAGCACAGGGGGCACCGAGCAGTACTTC.